This TCR beta chain stems from a study of cytomegalovirus exposure and HLA in healthy donors. Study summary: Sequencing of 180 million or so T cells in an earlier analysis found around 100 million unique TCR beta sequences. Study-wide points: After further analysis at a later stage, roughly 16,000 TCR beta sequences were associated with HLA alleles at 0.05 false discovery rate. A few chains linked to CMV were shown in vitro to be specific for CMV antigens. Associated with cytomegalovirus, according to the listing, were about 160 TCR beta chains.

Trimming took off 11 bases at V and 5 bases at J, with 18 bases between the two ends. The germline gives CDR1 SNHLY, CDR2 FYNNEI. This CDR3 is 14 amino acids long. As regards this clone: Its antigen is as yet unknown.

60 Vbeta and 13 Jbeta primers were used in PCR. Produced via immunoSEQ multiplex PCR; TCRdb's table is partial and in-frame only. In the table there are 100,000 to 150,000 clones, just over 70% of which are singletons. The receptor was isolated from a woman aged 55-75 years in good health and CMV-seropositive. The sequencing sample was made of PBMCs. The chain couples TRBV2 to TRBJ1-4, with D perhaps matching TRBD1 (6 bases). CDR3 sequence reads: CAGSMGGQNEKLFF. CDR3 DNA: TGTGCCGGGTCCATGGGGGGGCAAAATGAAAAACTGTTTTTT.